This paragraph reports one TCR beta chain. This sample was taken from a study of blood T cell repertoires in COVID-19. Study background: The United States, Italy and Spain were the sources of the acute and convalescent COVID-19 samples.

The CDR3 loop spans 14 amino acids. The V and J ends lost 6 bases and 0 bases respectively, with 11 bases between them. Germline-derived CDR1 and CDR2 are MNHEY and SVGAGI. Enrolment of Seattle patients took place during active infection, and they were followed longitudinally. In the authors' workflow: Researchers report that nucleated cell counts were estimated from reference gene primer amplification. Using immunoSEQ multiplex PCR, the repertoire was profiled, and TCRdb retains in-frame clones only, with some absent. V and J calls and clone size are given by that table; D and trimming were obtained from the DNA. The profile shows 150,000 to 160,000 clones, around 83% of them singletons.

This sequence originates from a woman aged 55-75 years with COVID-19, enrolled during active disease. The specimen sequenced was peripheral blood. V gene TRBV6-5 combines with J gene TRBJ1-2; perhaps TRBD1 as D (5 bases). In DNA form, the CDR3 reads TGTGCCAGCAGCCCCAGGGCTGCTAACTATGGCTACACCTTC. Residues: CASSPRAANYGYTF.